Listed below are T cell receptor beta chains from one sample, sequenced in a study of T cells in Graves' hyperthyroidism and ophthalmopathy. From the multiplex PCR reads, TCRdb called clonotypes with MiXCR, one entry per CDR3 protein. The sample has about 600,000 distinct CDR3 sequences; approximately 16% are singletons. The sample comprised blood. The receptor set was obtained from a woman between 40 and 55 years old with Graves' ophthalmopathy. Each CDR3 is given with its conserved first and last residue. D genes are given only for firm matches. Expanded clones are given a class, and other clones once, few, many or no size at all.

TRBJ2-5 | - | TRBD2 | TRBV29-1 | TGCAGCGTCTCCCCGGGGGACTACGGGACCCAGTACTTC | CSVSPGDYGTQYF
TRBJ2-1 | many | TRBD2 | TRBV2 | TGTGCCAGCAGTGAAGCGTGGCTAGCGGGGAATGAGCAGTTCTTC | CASSEAWLAGNEQFF
TRBJ2-1 | many | - | TRBV2 | TGTGCCAGCAGTAGCTGGGAGCGCCGCTCCTACAATGAGCAGTTCTTC | CASSSWERRSYNEQFF
TRBJ1-4 | few | - | TRBV29-1 | TGCAGCGTACAGGGCCCGGATGAAAAACTGTTTTTT | CSVQGPDEKLFF
TRBJ2-3 | - | - | TRBV4-2 | TGTGCCAGCACCCGGGGAGACCCAGATACGCAGTATTTT | CASTRGDPDTQYF
TRBJ1-1 | many | TRBD1 | TRBV5-6 | TGTGCCAGCAGCGAACTGACAGGGTCTGAAGCTTTCTTT | CASSELTGSEAFF
TRBJ2-3 | - | TRBD2 | TRBV20-1 | TGCAGTGCTAGGGGGGGTACTAGCGGGGTGGAATGGAGCACAGATACGCAGTATTTT | CSARGGTSGVEWSTDTQYF
TRBJ2-3 | few | - | TRBV4-1 | TGCGCCAGCAGCCAAGTACAGGCCGGGCCCACAGATACGCAGTATTTT | CASSQVQAGPTDTQYF
TRBJ1-1 | few | - | TRBV9 | TGTGCCAGCAGCCAGAGCAGGAACACTGAAGCTTTCTTT | CASSQSRNTEAFF
TRBJ1-2 | many | - | TRBV11-2 | TGTGCCAGCAGCCCGAGTTTACAGGGCTTAGGCGGCTACACCTTC | CASSPSLQGLGGYTF
TRBJ1-5 | - | TRBD1 | TRBV7-2 | TGTGCCAGCAGCTTCACACAGGGGGGTATGCAGCCCCAGCATTTT | CASSFTQGGMQPQHF
TRBJ2-7 | many | - | TRBV10-3 | TGTGCCATCAGCTGGGGCCCACGAGATGGGCAGTACTTC | CAISWGPRDGQYF
TRBJ2-1 | many | TRBD1 | TRBV28 | TGTGCCAGCAGTTCCCCCGGACAGGGGCGATACAATGAGCAGTTCTTC | CASSSPGQGRYNEQFF
TRBJ2-4 | few | - | TRBV7-9 | TGTGCCAGCAGCTTAGATCCGGTCAGCATTCAGTACTTC | CASSLDPVSIQYF
TRBJ2-1 | many | - | TRBV18 | TGTGCCAGCTCACCGACGGGAGAGACGGGCAATGAGCAGTTCTTC | CASSPTGETGNEQFF
TRBJ2-1 | - | TRBD2 | TRBV3-1 | TGTGCCAGCAGCCAACTCCTTGGGACTAGCGGGAAGAGTGAGCAGTTCTTC | CASSQLLGTSGKSEQFF
TRBJ2-7 | many | TRBD1 | TRBV20-1 | TGCAGTGCTGGGACAGGGCAGACCTACGAGCAGTACTTC | CSAGTGQTYEQYF
TRBJ2-2 | few | TRBD2 | TRBV30 | TGTGCCTGCTTACAACTAGCGGGAGGGCTAGGCGGGGAGCTGTTTTTT | CACLQLAGGLGGELFF
TRBJ2-1 | - | - | TRBV2 | TGTGCCACAGGGACATTCGGCAATGAGCAGTTCTTC | CATGTFGNEQFF
TRBJ2-5 | few | - | TRBV5-1 | TGCGCCAGCAGCCCTGGGCGACTATGGGATCAAGAGACCCAGTACTTC | CASSPGRLWDQETQYF
TRBJ1-2 | few | TRBD1 | TRBV2 | TGTGCCAGCAGGGACCACATGGACAGGGGCTTTGGCTACACCTTC | CASRDHMDRGFGYTF
TRBJ2-3 | - | TRBD2 | TRBV12-3/TRBV12-4 | TGTGCCAGCATTCTCGGACTAGCGGGGGGACATACGCAGTATTTT | CASILGLAGGHTQYF
TRBJ2-5 | many | - | TRBV5-1 | TGCGCCAGCAGCCTCGGTGGGGACGGCAAGACCCAGTACTTC | CASSLGGDGKTQYF
TRBJ1-1 | few | - | TRBV20-1 | TGCAGTCCAGGACGGAGGAACACTGAAGCTTTCTTT | CSPGRRNTEAFF
TRBJ2-1 | few | - | TRBV6-2/TRBV6-3 | TGTGCTAGCACCCGTAGTGGTAGTCGTAATGAGCAGTTCTTC | CASTRSGSRNEQFF
TRBJ2-3 | - | TRBD2 | TRBV29-1 | TGCAGCGTTGAAGCCCTCGTGATAGCGGGAGAGGGTACGCAGTATTTT | CSVEALVIAGEGTQYF
TRBJ2-3 | many | - | TRBV20-1 | TGCAGTGCTAGAGATATGGGGAGAGGGACAGATACGCAGTATTTT | CSARDMGRGTDTQYF
TRBJ1-1 | many | TRBD1 | TRBV6-1 | TGTGCCAGCAGCCAGGACAGGGACGGGAACACTGAAGCTTTCTTT | CASSQDRDGNTEAFF
TRBJ2-5 | - | TRBD2 | TRBV9 | TGTGCCAGCAGCGTAAATGGGGGGGAGATCGGTGAAGAGACCCAGTACTTC | CASSVNGGEIGEETQYF
TRBJ1-4 | few | - | TRBV12-3/TRBV12-4 | TGTGCCAGCAGCATACAGGGAACCCGGGGGGAAAAACTGTTTTTT | CASSIQGTRGEKLFF
TRBJ2-2 | - | TRBD1 | TRBV3-1 | TGTGCCAGCAGCCAAGAAAGAGGGACAGGAGGAAAGGGCGGGGAGCTGTTTTTT | CASSQERGTGGKGGELFF
TRBJ2-5 | few | - | TRBV18 | TGTGCCAGCTCACCACTTTCCAGCCAAGAGACCCAGTACTTC | CASSPLSSQETQYF
TRBJ2-3 | many | - | TRBV20-1 | TGCAGTGCGGGGGGGGCCTTGACAGATACGCAGTATTTT | CSAGGALTDTQYF
TRBJ2-2 | - | - | TRBV7-6 | TGTGCCAGCAGTTCTCAGGGGGGAGGCACCGGGGAGCTGTTTTTT | CASSSQGGGTGELFF
TRBJ2-7 | many | - | TRBV30 | TGTGCCTGGAGTGGACTCAAATACGAGCAGTACTTC | CAWSGLKYEQYF
TRBJ1-4 | - | - | TRBV19 | TGTGCCACTCGGACCGCCACAACTAATGAAAAACTGTTTTTT | CATRTATTNEKLFF
TRBJ2-1 | many | - | TRBV7-9 | TGTGCCAGCAGCTTAGGTAGAGGGAGCTCCTACAATGAGCAGTTCTTC | CASSLGRGSSYNEQFF
TRBJ2-4 | few | TRBD2 | TRBV7-9 | TGTGCCAGCAGTCTTGAAACGGGTAGCGGGAGAACTGTAGCCAAAAACATTCAGTACTTC | CASSLETGSGRTVAKNIQYF
TRBJ1-3 | few | - | TRBV7-8 | TGTGCCAGCAGCTTAGGGGTTTTCGGAAACACCATATATTTT | CASSLGVFGNTIYF
TRBJ2-2 | few | - | TRBV3-1 | TGTGCCAGCAGCCAAGAGGGGACACGGCTGTTTTTT | CASSQEGTRLFF
TRBJ2-7 | few | - | TRBV2 | TGTGCCAGCAGCAAAGGGTGGGACTACGAGCAGTACTTC | CASSKGWDYEQYF
TRBJ2-3 | many | TRBD2 | TRBV5-1 | TGCGCCAGCAGCCCGGGACTAGCCTCAGACACAGATACGCAGTATTTT | CASSPGLASDTDTQYF
TRBJ2-1 | many | TRBD1 | TRBV6-1 | TGTGCCAGCAGATTCGACAGGGGGCAATACAATGAGCAGTTCTTC | CASRFDRGQYNEQFF
TRBJ2-7 | many | - | TRBV11-2 | TGTGCCAGCAGTCAGACAGGACTGCACTCCTACGAGCAGTACTTC | CASSQTGLHSYEQYF
TRBJ1-1 | many | - | TRBV18 | TGTGCCAGCTCACCACCGTCAGGCAGCCTGAACACTGAAGCTTTCTTT | CASSPPSGSLNTEAFF